These 2 T cell receptor beta chains came from one sample sequenced in a study of response to subunit inactivated influenza vaccine. Via MiXCR, TCRdb re-called the RT-PCR reads, giving one row per CDR3 protein. The sample lists around 320,000 distinct CDR3 sequences, 20% to 25% occurring once. The material was PBMCs from blood, obtained less than 22 months after vaccination. The receptors derive from a man aged 50 to 75 who received an inactivated influenza vaccine.

The sample holds a few counts of this clonotype. The chain uses TRBV12-3 or TRBV12-4 and TRBJ2-4, with 7 bases aligning to TRBD1. V shed 5 bases, J shed 1 base, and the junction held 8 bases outside the gene matches. The CDR3 loop spans 16 amino acids. CDR3: CASSPTGALAKNIQYF. DNA of the CDR3: TGTGCCAGCAGTCCTACAGGGGCGCTGGCCAAAAACATTCAGTACTTC.

The chain combines TRBV7-2 with TRBJ1-3; D unclear. Germline V gives CDR1 SGHTA, CDR2 FQGNSA. This CDR3 has 16 residues. Trimming removed 8 bases at V and 0 bases at J, with 17 bases between. The CDR3 DNA reads as TGTGCCAGCCTGCCCACACCTCGCAGCTCTGGAAACACCATATATTTT. Translation: CASLPTPRSSGNTIYF. The whole variable domain, filled in from reference TRBV7-2 and TRBJ1-3, reads GAGVSQSPSNKVTEKGKDVELRCDPISGHTALYWYRQSLGQGLEFLIYFQGNSAPDKSGLPSDRFSAERTGGSVSTLTIQRTQQEDSAVYLCASLPTPRSSGNTIYFGEGSWLTVV.